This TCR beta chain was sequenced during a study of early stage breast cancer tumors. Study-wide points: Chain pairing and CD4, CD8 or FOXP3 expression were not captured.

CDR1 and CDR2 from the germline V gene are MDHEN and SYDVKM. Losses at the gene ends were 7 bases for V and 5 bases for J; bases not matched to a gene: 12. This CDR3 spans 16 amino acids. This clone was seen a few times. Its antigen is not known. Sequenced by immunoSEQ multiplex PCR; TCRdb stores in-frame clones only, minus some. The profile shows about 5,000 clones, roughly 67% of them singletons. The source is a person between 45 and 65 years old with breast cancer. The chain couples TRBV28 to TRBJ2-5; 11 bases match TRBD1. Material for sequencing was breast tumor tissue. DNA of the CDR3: TGTGCCAGCACCAATGGAGGACAGGGGGCCGGGGAGACCCAGTACTTC. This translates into CASTNGGQGAGETQYF.